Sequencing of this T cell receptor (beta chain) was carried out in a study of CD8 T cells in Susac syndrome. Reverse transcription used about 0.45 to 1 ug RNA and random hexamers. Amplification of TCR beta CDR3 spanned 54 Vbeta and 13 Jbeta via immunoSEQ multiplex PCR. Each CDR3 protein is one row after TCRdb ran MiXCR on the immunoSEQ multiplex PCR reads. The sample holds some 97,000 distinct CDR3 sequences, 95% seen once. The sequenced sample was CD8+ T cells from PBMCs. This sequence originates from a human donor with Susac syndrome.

This CDR3 is CASSQEGAPVETQYF. The CDR3 nucleotides read TGTGCCAGCAGCCAAGAGGGGGCGCCGGTGGAGACCCAGTACTTC. This chain links TRBV5-6 with TRBJ2-5; 7 nucleotides line up with TRBD1. The CDR3 is made up of 15 amino acids. V was pared by 4 bases and J by 5 bases, with 11 bases of the junction left unmatched. The germline V gene encodes CDR1 SGHDT and CDR2 YYEEEE.